This record concerns one T cell receptor (beta chain) sequence. This clone occurred a few times. The antigen it binds to is not known. No base quality information exists; no much larger clone differs at one position. These data originate in a study of blood T cell repertoires in COVID-19 (dated by TCRdb to between 2020 and 2021). For the study in its entirety: Samples covering the acute and convalescent phases of COVID-19 were provided by collaborators in the United States, Italy and Spain. Deeply sampled blood TCRbeta repertoires from subjects exposed to, actively infected with, or recovered from COVID-19 were included in the dataset. The material from the prospective study consisted of cDNA or gDNA derived from T cells, B-cell-depleted T cells, or PBMCs. Samples came from the ongoing ImmuneRACE study (first 160 participants) plus 1,254 subjects from 6 global collaborators. Where available, HLA class I and class II types were obtained from metadata supplied by the sample provider rather than from assay-based typing. Nearly every sample came with metadata listing a de-identified subject ID, COVID-19 status, age in years and sex. The repertoires were made available in a free public database intended to serve as a resource for research on the immune response to SARS-CoV-2. The paper as a whole reports these results and caveats: How much clinical and demographic metadata was included differed by source and by participant, and the metadata was provided uncurated.

The collaborating institutions used their own protocols to collect whole blood in K2EDTA tubes. For TCRbeta analysis, collaborators shipped samples as frozen whole blood, isolated PBMCs, or DNA extracted from either of those sample types. V drops 6 bases and J drops 3 bases, leaving 17 bases in between. The germline V gene (reference sequence) gives CDR1 as MNHNY and CDR2 as SVGAGI. Measured from the cysteine to the phenylalanine, the CDR3 is 15 residues long. Kept here is only the CDR3 DNA, which spans 45 bases and is read in frame from base 1. TCRbeta CDR3 regions were amplified from genomic DNA using the immunoSEQ Assay, a bias-controlled multiplex PCR. The study's own analysis went as follows. Within the assay, amplification of reference gene primers was used to estimate how many nucleated cells each sample contained. To quantify the absolute abundance of each unique TCRbeta CDR3 rearrangement, sequence reads were collapsed and filtered. Productive Simpson clonality was computed per sample as the square root of Simpson's diversity index over productive rearrangements. Entries here come from immuneACCESS through TCRdb and include only in-frame sequences with V and J called. Some clones fail to appear in such tables; in the studies checked, an unresolved V gene covers under half of the shortfall, and the cause of the remainder is unknown. That table is the source of V, J and clone size, and D and trimming were worked out from the DNA. The sample includes 100,000 or so clones, with approximately 89% observed a single time. About 9.9% of the sample belongs to the ten largest clones.

This sequence originates from a woman aged 25 to 39 with acute or convalescent COVID-19. Here the chain combines TRBV6-6 and TRBJ1-2; the best D guess is TRBD1, with 6 bases matching. Sequenced sample: peripheral blood. This receptor carries the CDR3 CASRRDIEDHYGYTF. The DNA sequence follows: TGTGCCAGCAGAAGGGACATCGAAGACCACTATGGCTACACCTTC.